Listed below are T cell receptor beta chains from one sample, sequenced in a study of cytomegalovirus exposure and HLA in healthy donors. Measured with immunoSEQ multiplex PCR; TCRdb has only the in-frame clones, and not every one. The sample has approximately 69,000 clones; 65% to 70% are singletons. Sequences were obtained from PBMCs. The receptors come from a man aged 35 to 55 in good health and CMV-seropositive. The CDR3 runs from the conserved cysteine through the conserved F or W. Fields, in order: CDR3 DNA, CDR3 protein, J gene, clone size, V gene, D gene. The D gene is left open where the match is weak. Where a row states a size, it is once, few, many or the class of an expanded clone; other rows omit it.

cdr3_nt: TGTGCCAGCAGCCAAGTTCAAGGGGGCTACGAGCAGTACTTC
cdr3_aa: CASSQVQGGYEQYF
j_call: TRBJ2-7
clone_size: -
v_call: TRBV4-2
d_call: -

cdr3_nt: TGTGCCAGCAGCCAAGGGCAGGGGGCGCGCACTGAAGCTTTCTTT
cdr3_aa: CASSQGQGARTEAFF
j_call: TRBJ1-1
clone_size: -
v_call: TRBV16
d_call: TRBD1

cdr3_nt: TGCGCCAGCAGCGAGGACAGGGGCAATTCACCCCTCCACTTT
cdr3_aa: CASSEDRGNSPLHF
j_call: TRBJ1-6
clone_size: -
v_call: TRBV5-1
d_call: TRBD1

cdr3_nt: TGTGCCAGCAGTGAAGCGGGGGTTGGCGTTGGAAACACCATATATTTT
cdr3_aa: CASSEAGVGVGNTIYF
j_call: TRBJ1-3
clone_size: -
v_call: TRBV25-1
d_call: -

cdr3_nt: TGTGCCAGCAGTCCTAGGACAGGGTCTGCAGATACGCAGTATTTT
cdr3_aa: CASSPRTGSADTQYF
j_call: TRBJ2-3
clone_size: once
v_call: TRBV6-1
d_call: TRBD1

cdr3_nt: TGTGCCAGCAGCTTAACTAGCGGGGCTGAGCAGTTCTTC
cdr3_aa: CASSLTSGAEQFF
j_call: TRBJ2-1
clone_size: -
v_call: TRBV7-9
d_call: TRBD2

cdr3_nt: TGCAGCGTCCTGACAGGGGAACCTTTCTTT
cdr3_aa: CSVLTGEPFF
j_call: TRBJ1-1
clone_size: -
v_call: TRBV29-1
d_call: TRBD1

cdr3_nt: TGTGCCAGCAGCCTAGGACAGGGGTTGACCAAAAACATTCAGTACTTC
cdr3_aa: CASSLGQGLTKNIQYF
j_call: TRBJ2-4
clone_size: few
v_call: TRBV9
d_call: TRBD1

cdr3_nt: TGTGCCAGCAGCTTAGAGGGTAGGGGACAGGGCGATGAAAAACTGTTTTTT
cdr3_aa: CASSLEGRGQGDEKLFF
j_call: TRBJ1-4
clone_size: few
v_call: TRBV7-2
d_call: TRBD1

cdr3_nt: TGTGCCAGCAACCTTCACAGGGACGGCTACACCTTC
cdr3_aa: CASNLHRDGYTF
j_call: TRBJ1-2
clone_size: few
v_call: TRBV6-1
d_call: -

cdr3_nt: TGCGCCAGCAGCCTAGGGACAGCTAGCTCCTACGAGCAGTACTTC
cdr3_aa: CASSLGTASSYEQYF
j_call: TRBJ2-7
clone_size: -
v_call: TRBV4-1
d_call: TRBD1

cdr3_nt: TGTGCCAGTAGTAACCAACAGGGGCCCTACGAGCAGTACTTC
cdr3_aa: CASSNQQGPYEQYF
j_call: TRBJ2-7
clone_size: -
v_call: TRBV19
d_call: TRBD1

cdr3_nt: TGTGCCAGCAGTGGACAGACTCCCTATGCTTTCTTT
cdr3_aa: CASSGQTPYAFF
j_call: TRBJ1-1
clone_size: few
v_call: TRBV2
d_call: -

cdr3_nt: TGTGCCATAGGTCGAGCGGACGCCATATATTTT
cdr3_aa: CAIGRADAIYF
j_call: TRBJ1-3
clone_size: -
v_call: TRBV5-4
d_call: -

cdr3_nt: TGCGCCAGCAGCCAAGAGACAGGACCCCTCTATGGCTACACCTTC
cdr3_aa: CASSQETGPLYGYTF
j_call: TRBJ1-2
clone_size: -
v_call: TRBV4-3
d_call: -

cdr3_nt: TGTGCCAGCACTGCCACAGGGGGCTTTAATGAAAAACTGTTTTTT
cdr3_aa: CASTATGGFNEKLFF
j_call: TRBJ1-4
clone_size: -
v_call: TRBV6-1
d_call: TRBD1

cdr3_nt: TGCGCCAGCAGCTTGGTAGGACAGGGAGGGATCGAGCAGTACTTC
cdr3_aa: CASSLVGQGGIEQYF
j_call: TRBJ2-7
clone_size: -
v_call: TRBV5-1
d_call: -

cdr3_nt: TGTGCCAGCAGCCAAGATTTGAGCACTGAAGCTTTCTTT
cdr3_aa: CASSQDLSTEAFF
j_call: TRBJ1-1
clone_size: -
v_call: TRBV4-2
d_call: -

cdr3_nt: TGTGCCAGCAGTGCCCTCGGGGGGTACAATGAGCAGTTCTTC
cdr3_aa: CASSALGGYNEQFF
j_call: TRBJ2-1
clone_size: -
v_call: TRBV25-1
d_call: TRBD2

cdr3_nt: TGTGCCAGCAACGAGGGCGGTTTTTATAGCAATCAGCCCCAGCATTTT
cdr3_aa: CASNEGGFYSNQPQHF
j_call: TRBJ1-5
clone_size: -
v_call: TRBV6-6
d_call: -

cdr3_nt: TGCAGCGCCGGGGGGGGAGGGGAAAAGGGCTACACCTTC
cdr3_aa: CSAGGGGEKGYTF
j_call: TRBJ1-2
clone_size: -
v_call: TRBV29-1
d_call: -

cdr3_nt: TGTGCCAGCAGTGTCTCTAGCGGGGTGGTGGATACGCAGTATTTT
cdr3_aa: CASSVSSGVVDTQYF
j_call: TRBJ2-3
clone_size: -
v_call: TRBV2
d_call: TRBD2

cdr3_nt: TGCGCCAGCAGCTTGGCAGGGTTGGAACAGCCCCAGCATTTT
cdr3_aa: CASSLAGLEQPQHF
j_call: TRBJ1-5
clone_size: -
v_call: TRBV5-1
d_call: -

cdr3_nt: TGTGCCAGCAGGTGGGAGAAAGAGACCCAGTACTTC
cdr3_aa: CASRWEKETQYF
j_call: TRBJ2-5
clone_size: -
v_call: TRBV2
d_call: -

cdr3_nt: TGCAGCGTTGAGCGGGACGGGACCTACGAGCAGTACTTC
cdr3_aa: CSVERDGTYEQYF
j_call: TRBJ2-7
clone_size: -
v_call: TRBV29-1
d_call: -

cdr3_nt: TGTGCCTGGAGCTCAGGACAGTACGAGCAGTACTTC
cdr3_aa: CAWSSGQYEQYF
j_call: TRBJ2-7
clone_size: -
v_call: TRBV30
d_call: -

cdr3_nt: TGTGCCAGCAGTAATGACGACAGGGGCCCTTGGTCTTTCTTT
cdr3_aa: CASSNDDRGPWSFF
j_call: TRBJ1-1
clone_size: -
v_call: TRBV6-5
d_call: TRBD1

cdr3_nt: TGCGCCAGCAGCTCTGGGACAGCACAAGAGACCCAGTACTTC
cdr3_aa: CASSSGTAQETQYF
j_call: TRBJ2-5
clone_size: -
v_call: TRBV5-1
d_call: TRBD1

cdr3_nt: TGTGCCAGCAGAGATCCCAGGGTTGCGAGCTCCTACAATGAGCAGTTCTTC
cdr3_aa: CASRDPRVASSYNEQFF
j_call: TRBJ2-1
clone_size: -
v_call: TRBV27
d_call: -

cdr3_nt: TGTGCCAGCAGTGGGGAGGATTCTAACTATGGCTACACCTTC
cdr3_aa: CASSGEDSNYGYTF
j_call: TRBJ1-2
clone_size: -
v_call: TRBV6-5
d_call: -

cdr3_nt: TGTGCCAGTTGCCCGCGGGCCCTGGTGTCGGGGACGCAGTATTTT
cdr3_aa: CASCPRALVSGTQYF
j_call: TRBJ2-3
clone_size: -
v_call: TRBV28
d_call: -

cdr3_nt: TGTGCCAGCAGCTTTTTTCCAGGCGGGACAGGGTCTTCACCCCTCCACTTT
cdr3_aa: CASSFFPGGTGSSPLHF
j_call: TRBJ1-6
clone_size: -
v_call: TRBV5-6
d_call: TRBD1

cdr3_nt: TGTGCCAGCAGGCAGGGCAAAGATATAACCGGAAAACTGTTTTTT
cdr3_aa: CASRQGKDITGKLFF
j_call: TRBJ1-4
clone_size: -
v_call: TRBV6-6
d_call: -

cdr3_nt: TGTGCCAGCAGCGCCTCCATTACAGGGAACACTGAAGCTTTCTTT
cdr3_aa: CASSASITGNTEAFF
j_call: TRBJ1-1
clone_size: -
v_call: TRBV9
d_call: -

cdr3_nt: TGTGCCAGCAGTATCCGAGCGGGAGGGAATTCACCCCTCCACTTT
cdr3_aa: CASSIRAGGNSPLHF
j_call: TRBJ1-6
clone_size: -
v_call: TRBV27
d_call: -

cdr3_nt: TGTGCCAGCACGGCGCAGGGGGCTTTCGGGGAAAAACTGTTTTTT
cdr3_aa: CASTAQGAFGEKLFF
j_call: TRBJ1-4
clone_size: -
v_call: TRBV6-6
d_call: TRBD1

cdr3_nt: TGTGCCAGTAGTCCCGACAGGGATCCTGAGCAGTTCTTC
cdr3_aa: CASSPDRDPEQFF
j_call: TRBJ2-1
clone_size: -
v_call: TRBV19
d_call: TRBD1

cdr3_nt: TGTGCCATCAGTGAGGCGGGGGAGATATACAATGAGCAGTTCTTC
cdr3_aa: CAISEAGEIYNEQFF
j_call: TRBJ2-1
clone_size: -
v_call: TRBV10-3
d_call: TRBD2

cdr3_nt: TGTGCCAGCAGCCAGAACTCGGGCACTGAAGCTTTCTTT
cdr3_aa: CASSQNSGTEAFF
j_call: TRBJ1-1
clone_size: few
v_call: TRBV11-3
d_call: -

cdr3_nt: TGTGCCAGCAGCTTGGAAGTTCGGTGGGGGGGGATGCCGTCCTACGAGCAGTACTTC
cdr3_aa: CASSLEVRWGGMPSYEQYF
j_call: TRBJ2-7
clone_size: -
v_call: TRBV5-6
d_call: TRBD2

cdr3_nt: TGCGCCAGCAGCCGCCCCCCGGGCTACGAGCAGTACTTC
cdr3_aa: CASSRPPGYEQYF
j_call: TRBJ2-7
clone_size: -
v_call: TRBV5-1
d_call: -

cdr3_nt: TGTGCCAGCAGCGACAGATTCAATCAGCCCCAGCATTTT
cdr3_aa: CASSDRFNQPQHF
j_call: TRBJ1-5
clone_size: -
v_call: TRBV6-5
d_call: -

cdr3_nt: TGTGCCAGCAGCGAAGACAGGGGGAACATTCAGTACTTC
cdr3_aa: CASSEDRGNIQYF
j_call: TRBJ2-4
clone_size: -
v_call: TRBV7-6
d_call: TRBD1

cdr3_nt: TGTGCCAGCTCGGGATGGACAGGGGGCACAGATACGCAGTATTTT
cdr3_aa: CASSGWTGGTDTQYF
j_call: TRBJ2-3
clone_size: -
v_call: TRBV18
d_call: TRBD1